What follows are 29 T cell receptor beta chains derived from one specimen sequenced in a study of blood T cell repertoires in COVID-19. Method: immunoSEQ multiplex PCR; TCRdb's copy keeps in-frame clones and lacks some. The table records a few hundred thousand clones, 70% to 90% of them present only once. What was sequenced was peripheral blood. These receptors originate from a woman between 45 and 65 years old who had recovered from COVID-19.

The V gene is TRBV19, the J gene TRBJ1-1; possibly TRBD1 for D (6 bases). The V gene's germline CDR1 is LNHDA and CDR2 SQIVND (reference sequence). V lost 3 bases and J 7 bases, leaving 15 bases between the germline ends. This CDR3 has 14 residues. DNA of the CDR3: TGTGCCAGTAGTATGAACACCGGGGGGCATGAAGCTTTCTTT. Protein: CASSMNTGGHEAFF.

The chain joins TRBV4-3 to TRBJ2-1, with 7 bases identical to TRBD1. Per the germline V gene, CDR1 is LGHNA and CDR2 is YSLEER. This CDR3 comprises 16 residues. Trimming removed 5 bases from V and 2 bases from J; junction bases left unmatched: 9. The CDR3 DNA reads TGCGCCAGCAGCAAGCTGATAGGGGGCCCCTACAATGAGCAGTTCTTC. It encodes CASSKLIGGPYNEQFF.

The chain combines TRBV27 with TRBJ1-6, with 10 positions matching TRBD1. This CDR3 is 15 amino acids long. Germline V lookup: CDR1 MNHEY, CDR2 SMNVEV (reference sequence). V shed 5 bases and J 9 bases; nucleotides not matched to a gene: 7. CDR3 in amino acids: CASSNRQGASSPLHF. For the CDR3, the DNA is TGTGCCAGCAGTAATAGACAGGGGGCGAGTTCACCCCTCCACTTT.

The genes are TRBV5-6 and TRBJ2-7; D gene uncertain. This CDR3 has 13 residues. The V and J ends lost 5 bases and 0 bases respectively, with 9 bases between them. CDR1 is SGHDT, CDR2 YYEEEE, per germline. The CDR3, as DNA: TGTGCCAGCAGACGAGCGAGCTCCTACGAGCAGTACTTC. Protein product: CASRRASSYEQYF. Complete variable domain (other parts from reference TRBV5-6 and TRBJ2-7): DAGVTQSPTHLIKTRGQQVTLRCSPKSGHDTVSWYQQALGQGPQFIFQYYEEEERQRGNFPDRFSGHQFPNYSSELNVNALLLGDSALYLCASRRASSYEQYFGPGTRLTVT.

This clone was seen only once. The J gene is TRBJ1-2, the V gene TRBV9, with D maybe TRBD1 (5 bases). The V gene lost 0 bases and the J gene lost 5 bases, with 8 bases spanning the gap. CDR1 is SGDLS, CDR2 YYNGEE, per germline. This CDR3 is built from 13 residues. The CDR3 DNA follows: TGTGCCAGCAGCGTAGTTGCAGGGTATGGCTACACCTTC. Protein product: CASSVVAGYGYTF.

This clone came up once. The chain recombines TRBV5-7 with TRBJ1-2; no definite D call. TRBV5-7 is labeled an ORF, and its function is uncertain. V was trimmed by 2 bases and J by 5 bases, leaving 7 bases between them. The CDR3 has 12 residues. The DNA of the CDR3 is TGTGCCAGCAGCTTTCCGGGATATGGCTACACCTTC. Residues: CASSFPGYGYTF.

V usage is TRBV7-9 and J usage is TRBJ1-6; tentatively, D is TRBD1 (6 bases). Trimming removed 4 bases at V and 10 bases at J, with 14 bases between. The CDR3 has 14 amino acids. Germline V CDR1 and CDR2: SEHNR, FQNEAQ (reference sequence). The CDR3 DNA follows: TGTGCCAGCAGCTCCCAACAGGGCACATCACCCCTCCACTTT. This encodes CASSSQQGTSPLHF.

J is TRBJ1-2 and V is TRBV4-3; 7 bases map to TRBD1. Losses at the gene ends were 0 bases for V and 8 bases for J; bases not matched to a gene: 15. This CDR3 has 17 residues. Germline-derived CDR1 and CDR2 are LGHNA and YSLEER. The DNA of the CDR3 is TGCGCCAGCAGCCAAGATAACAGGGGCGCCACCCGGAGGGGCTACACCTTC. It yields the protein CASSQDNRGATRRGYTF.

The V call is TRBV6-1, the J call TRBJ1-1, with D unclear. The CDR3 sequence is 14 residues long. Germline CDR1 and CDR2: MNHNS and SASEGT. V lost 2 bases and J lost 5, with 12 bases in between. CDR3 DNA: TGTGCCAGCAGTGAACATCCTCAGTGGACTGAAGCTTTCTTT. This sequence encodes CASSEHPQWTEAFF.

The rearrangement joins TRBV7-2 to TRBJ2-3; 8 bases map to TRBD2. In germline, CDR1 is SGHTA, CDR2 FQGNSA. V lost 3 bases to trimming and J lost 3 bases; unmatched junction nucleotides: 5. The CDR3 is made up of 15 amino acids. The CDR3 bases are TGTGCCAGCAGCTTCCGGGGGGGCGGAACAGATACGCAGTATTTT. Its protein product is CASSFRGGGTDTQYF.

This clone was picked up one time. The chain uses TRBV3-1 (or the pseudogene TRBV3-2) and TRBJ1-1, with D perhaps matching TRBD1 (6 bases). V shed 0 bases and J shed 6 bases, with 14 bases lying between them. The CDR3 loop spans 15 amino acids. The germline V gene has CDR1 LGHDT and CDR2 YNNKEL (reference sequence). The CDR3 DNA follows: TGTGCCAGCAGCCAAGATCTTGGGGGGGCAGCTGAAGCTTTCTTT. It specifies CASSQDLGGAAEAFF.

This clone was counted only a few times. The V call is TRBV19, the J call TRBJ2-1; 8 bases agree with TRBD2. This CDR3 contains 18 residues. CDR1 and CDR2 (germline): LNHDA, SQIVND (reference sequence). V gave up 5 bases and J gave up 4 bases; unmatched junction bases: 16. As DNA, the CDR3 is TGTGCCAGTAGTCCCGATCACCGGCCCTCTAGCGGGTACAATGAGCAGTTCTTC. Protein sequence: CASSPDHRPSSGYNEQFF.

The chain employs TRBV2 and TRBJ2-7; TRBD2 matches 8 bases. The CDR3 is made up of 19 amino acids. V dropped 2 bases and J dropped 2; count of bases not matched to a gene: 17. Germline CDR1 is SNHLY and CDR2 is FYNNEI. The CDR3 coding sequence is TGTGCCAGCAGTGAATATATCAGGCCAGCTCCGGGACTAGCCTACGAGCAGTACTTC. As protein: CASSEYIRPAPGLAYEQYF.

The J gene is TRBJ2-7, the V gene TRBV1; no check of the table's D call, TRBD2, against the DNA was made. TRBV1 is listed as a pseudogene. This CDR3 spans 19 amino acids. The CDR3 nucleotides read TGCACCAGCAGCCAAGATGGGGGGGGCACCGGGATCCACTCCTACGAGCAGTACTTC. Encoded protein: CTSSQDGGGTGIHSYEQYF.

The chain combines TRBV3-1 (or the pseudogene TRBV3-2) with TRBJ2-1; maybe TRBD1 (6 bases). This CDR3 is 13 amino acids long. The germline V and J ends were trimmed by 4 bases and 12 bases, with 16 bases remaining between them. CDR1 is LGHDT and CDR2 is YNNKEL in the germline V gene (reference sequence). CDR3 sequence (DNA): TGTGCCAGCAGCCCTCAGCTTCAGGGGCGGCAGTTCTTC. It encodes CASSPQLQGRQFF.

The chain recombines TRBV6-2 or TRBV6-3 with TRBJ2-1; tentative D call: TRBD2 (6 bases). Deletions cut 5 bases from V and 9 bases from J, with 14 bases between. This CDR3 has 13 residues. Germline V lookup: CDR1 MNHEY, CDR2 SVGEGT. The CDR3 sequence: CASSHGTSGEQFF. In DNA, the CDR3 is TGTGCCAGCAGTCACGGGACTTCGGGTGAGCAGTTCTTC.

The chain uses TRBV3-1 (or the pseudogene TRBV3-2) and TRBJ2-3, with D possibly TRBD2 on 6 matching bases. In germline, CDR1 is LGHDT, CDR2 YNNKEL (reference sequence). The CDR3 loop spans 15 amino acids. The germline V and J ends were trimmed by 4 bases and 0 bases, with 11 bases remaining between them. The CDR3 region has the DNA TGTGCCAGCAGCCGAAATAGCGGTAGCACAGATACGCAGTATTTT. Protein product: CASSRNSGSTDTQYF.

This clone was counted a single time. V usage is TRBV7-8 and J usage is TRBJ2-7; D may be TRBD2 (6 bases). The ends were cut back, 5 bases at V and 4 bases at J, with 18 bases in the middle. Germline V lookup: CDR1 SGHVS, CDR2 FQNEAQ. This CDR3 has 15 amino acids. The CDR3 here is CASSVRLVGGYEQYF. The DNA of the CDR3 is TGTGCCAGCAGCGTCCGACTAGTTGGGGGTTACGAGCAGTACTTC.

This clone has only a few counts. The chain links TRBV7-6 to TRBJ1-1; TRBD1 is a possible D gene (6 bases). V lost 4 bases and J lost 1, with 25 bases in between. The CDR3 consists of 19 residues. Per germline, CDR1 SGHVS and CDR2 FNYEAQ. The CDR3 DNA reads TGTGCCAGCAGCTGGGGGCCCCCACTTTCAGGGAGGGCGAACACTGAAGCTTTCTTT. Translated: CASSWGPPLSGRANTEAFF.

The chain carries TRBV7-6 and TRBJ1-3; D remains ambiguous. The CDR3 is 15 residues long. Germline loops: CDR1 SGHVS, CDR2 FNYEAQ. Trimming cost V 1 base and J 2 bases, with 9 bases left between them. Here the CDR3 DNA reads TGTGCCAGCAGCTTAGGTGGAGATCCTGGAAACACCATATATTTT. It translates to CASSLGGDPGNTIYF. Variable domain in full (rest from reference TRBV7-6 and TRBJ1-3): GAGVSQSPRYKVTKRGQDVALRCDPISGHVSLYWYRQALGQGPEFLTYFNYEAQQDKSGLPNDRFSAERPEGSISTLTIQRTEQRDSAMYRCASSLGGDPGNTIYFGEGSWLTVV.

This clone was found a few times. The chain carries TRBV2 and TRBJ2-1, with D possibly being TRBD1 (6 bases). Deletions cut 9 bases from V and 9 bases from J, with 12 bases between. The CDR3 consists of 11 residues. Germline lookup yields CDR1 SNHLY and CDR2 FYNNEI. CDR3 coding DNA: TGTGCCAGTAGACAGGAGTTTGAGCAGTTCTTC. Translating gives CASRQEFEQFF.

Remarks on this clone: At one of its ends the junction is not consistent with the germline gene, which may arise from a read error. V usage is TRBV12-3 or TRBV12-4 and J usage is TRBJ2-7; tentative D call: TRBD1 (5 bases). The CDR3 runs to 13 residues. CDR3 region: CASSSAQGWGSEF. CDR3 nucleotide sequence: TGTGCCAGCAGTTCGGCCCAGGGTTGGGGTTCGGAATTC.

The rearrangement joins TRBV5-1 to TRBJ2-5; D may be TRBD1 (5 bases). Trimming took off 3 bases at V and 4 bases at J, with 16 bases between the two ends. The CDR3 sequence is 15 residues long. Germline CDR1 SGHRS, CDR2 YFSETQ. The CDR3, as DNA: TGCGCCAGCAGCTATGCAGAAGGGGCGCGAGAGACCCAGTACTTC. It translates to CASSYAEGARETQYF. The variable domain in full, with the rest retrieved from reference TRBV5-1 and TRBJ2-5, is KAGVTQTPRYLIKTRGQQVTLSCSPISGHRSVSWYQQTPGQGLQFLFEYFSETQRNKGNFPGRFSGRQFSNSRSEMNVSTLELGDSALYLCASSYAEGARETQYFGPGTRLLVL.

The rearrangement joins TRBV19 to TRBJ1-1, with TRBD1 identical over 9 bases. The CDR3 has 13 amino acids. Germline trimming cut 3 bases from V and 4 bases from J; bases unmatched to any gene: 0. Germline V lookup: CDR1 LNHDA, CDR2 SQIVND (reference sequence). CDR3 sequence reads: CASSMTGGTEAFF. CDR3 in DNA: TGTGCCAGTAGTATGACAGGGGGCACTGAAGCTTTCTTT.

The rearrangement joins TRBV7-3 to TRBJ1-2, with 8 bases aligning to TRBD1. V was pared by 4 bases and J by 5 bases, with 15 bases of the junction left unmatched. The germline V gene encodes CDR1 SGHTA and CDR2 FQGTGA. The CDR3 sequence is 17 residues long. The CDR3 is CASSSGGQGLLGYGYTF. As DNA, the CDR3 is TGTGCCAGCAGCTCTGGAGGACAGGGCTTATTAGGATATGGCTACACCTTC.

The CDR3 region has the DNA TGTGCCAGCAGCGTAGGCGTCGAGGGGGCGGTCAACACCGGGGAGCTGTTTTTT. It specifies CASSVGVEGAVNTGELFF. The chain has TRBV9 and TRBJ2-2, with 7 positions matching TRBD1. This CDR3 contains 18 residues. The V gene's germline CDR1 is SGDLS and CDR2 YYNGEE. V gave up 0 bases and J gave up 2 bases; unmatched junction bases: 10. The full variable domain, in which reference TRBV9 and TRBJ2-2 provide the parts outside the CDR3, is DSGVTQTPKHLITATGQRVTLRCSPRSGDLSVYWYQQSLDQGLQFLIQYYNGEERAKGNILERFSAQQFPDLHSELNLSSLELGDSALYFCASSVGVEGAVNTGELFFGEGSRLTVL.

This clone has a handful of counts. V gene TRBV5-6 combines with J gene TRBJ1-2, with D maybe TRBD1 (6 bases). Between the trimmed V and J ends, which lost 5 bases and 7 bases, there was a span of 18 bases. CDR3 length: 14 residues. In germline, CDR1 is SGHDT, CDR2 YYEEEE. The CDR3 DNA reads as TGTGCCAGCAGGGATGTTTTTGGGGGCGGTGGCTACACCTTC. Residues: CASRDVFGGGGYTF.

Here the CDR3 DNA reads TGTGCCAGCAGCCCTCGGGACAGCTTTGGACAGACCCAGTACTTC. It yields the protein CASSPRDSFGQTQYF. The rearrangement joins TRBV7-6 to TRBJ2-5; TRBD1 aligns across 7 bases. The CDR3 totals 15 residues. Germline values: CDR1 SGHVS, CDR2 FNYEAQ. The V and J ends lost 5 bases and 6 bases, in that order; junction bases with no gene match: 12.

This sequence joins TRBV19 and TRBJ1-1; D is possibly TRBD1 (5 bases). The germline gives CDR1 LNHDA, CDR2 SQIVND (reference sequence). V was clipped by 3 bases and J by 1 base, with 9 bases between them. The CDR3 has 14 residues. The chain's CDR3 is CASSIGGANTEAFF. In DNA, the CDR3 is TGTGCCAGTAGTATCGGAGGGGCGAACACTGAAGCTTTCTTT.